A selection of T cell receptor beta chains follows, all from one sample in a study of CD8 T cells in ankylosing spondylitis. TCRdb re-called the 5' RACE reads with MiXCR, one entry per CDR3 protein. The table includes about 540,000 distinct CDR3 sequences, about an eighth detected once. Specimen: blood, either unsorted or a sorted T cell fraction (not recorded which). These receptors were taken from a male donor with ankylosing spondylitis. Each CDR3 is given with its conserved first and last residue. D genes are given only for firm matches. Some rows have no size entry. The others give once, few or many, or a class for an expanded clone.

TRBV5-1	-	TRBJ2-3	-	CASRVTIHTDTQYF	TGCGCCAGCAGAGTTACCATCCACACAGATACGCAGTATTTT
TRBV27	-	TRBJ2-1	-	CASSFGDGYNEQFF	TGTGCCAGCAGTTTTGGGGACGGATACAATGAGCAGTTCTTC
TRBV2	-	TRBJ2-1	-	CASSGGGSSISYNEQFF	TGTGCCAGCAGCGGAGGGGGTTCCTCAATCTCCTACAATGAGCAGTTCTTC
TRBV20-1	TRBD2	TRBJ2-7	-	CSARDYGGIDEQYF	TGCAGTGCTAGAGATTACGGGGGGATCGACGAGCAGTACTTC
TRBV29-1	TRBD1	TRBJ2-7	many	CSVETGQGGDEQYF	TGCAGCGTTGAAACCGGACAGGGGGGGGACGAGCAGTACTTC
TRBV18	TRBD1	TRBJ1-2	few	CASSPPVGTGGRVYGYTF	TGTGCCAGCTCACCACCGGTCGGGACAGGGGGTCGGGTCTATGGCTACACCTTC
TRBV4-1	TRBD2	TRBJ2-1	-	CASSQEARTSNLHNEQFF	TGCGCCAGCAGCCAAGAGGCCAGGACTAGTAATCTTCACAATGAGCAGTTCTTC
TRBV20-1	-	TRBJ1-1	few	CSARAGAEAFF	TGCAGTGCTAGAGCGGGGGCTGAAGCTTTCTTT
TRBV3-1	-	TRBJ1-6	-	CASSQALNRDYSPLHF	TGTGCCAGCAGCCAAGCTCTGAACAGGGACTATTCACCCCTCCACTTT
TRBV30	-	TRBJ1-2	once	CAWSVRRNYGYTF	TGTGCCTGGAGTGTACGGAGGAACTATGGCTACACCTTC
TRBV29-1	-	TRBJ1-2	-	CSVEDVRRDNYGYTF	TGCAGCGTTGAAGATGTGCGGAGAGATAACTATGGCTACACCTTC
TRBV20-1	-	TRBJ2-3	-	CSVDRGLYGNPQYF	TGCAGTGTTGACCGGGGGTTGTACGGCAATCCGCAGTATTTT
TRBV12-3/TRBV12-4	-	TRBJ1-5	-	CASSSNGASNQPQHF	TGTGCCAGCAGTTCCAACGGGGCGAGCAATCAGCCCCAGCATTTT
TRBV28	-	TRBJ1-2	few	CASNVNQGYGYTF	TGTGCCAGCAATGTGAATCAGGGATACGGCTACACCTTC
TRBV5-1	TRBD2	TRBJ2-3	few	CASSSGLAEGSTDTQYF	TGCGCCAGCAGCTCCGGACTAGCGGAGGGTAGCACAGATACGCAGTATTTT
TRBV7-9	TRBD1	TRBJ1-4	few	CASSFRFTGTGYEKLFF	TGTGCCAGCAGCTTCCGATTTACCGGGACAGGGTACGAAAAACTGTTTTTT
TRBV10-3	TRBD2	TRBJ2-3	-	CAISLLAGDTDTQYF	TGTGCCATCAGTCTACTAGCGGGAGACACAGATACGCAGTATTTT
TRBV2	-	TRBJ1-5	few	CASSRDGKSNQPQHF	TGTGCCAGCAGCCGGGACGGTAAGAGCAATCAGCCCCAGCATTTT
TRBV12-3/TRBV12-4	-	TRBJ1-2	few	CASSFGQGPYGYTF	TGTGCCAGCAGTTTTGGGCAGGGCCCCTATGGCTACACCTTC
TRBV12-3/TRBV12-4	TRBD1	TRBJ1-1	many	CASSTRDRGTEAFF	TGTGCCAGCAGTACTCGGGACAGGGGCACTGAAGCTTTCTTT
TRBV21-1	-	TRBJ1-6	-	CASSKVTGYNSPLHF	TGTGCCAGCAGCAAAGTTACAGGCTATAATTCACCCCTCCACTTT
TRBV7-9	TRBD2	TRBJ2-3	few	CASSSRGGSSDTQYF	TGTGCCAGCAGCTCTCGGGGCGGGAGTTCAGATACGCAGTATTTT
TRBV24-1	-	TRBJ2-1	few	CATSDSGSYLYNEQFF	TGTGCCACCAGTGATTCGGGCTCTTACTTGTACAATGAGCAGTTCTTC
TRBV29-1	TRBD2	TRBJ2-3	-	CSPPVSGRAADTQYF	TGCAGCCCCCCCGTCAGCGGGAGGGCCGCAGATACGCAGTATTTT
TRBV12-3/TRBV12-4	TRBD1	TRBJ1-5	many	CASSLRRDSNSNQPQHF	TGTGCCAGCAGTTTAAGGCGGGACAGTAATAGCAATCAGCCCCAGCATTTT
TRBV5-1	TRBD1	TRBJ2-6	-	CASSVQGVESGANVLTF	TGCGCCAGCAGCGTACAGGGGGTAGAGTCTGGGGCCAACGTCCTGACTTTC
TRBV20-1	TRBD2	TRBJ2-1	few	CSASGGLADWNEQFF	TGCAGTGCTAGCGGTGGACTAGCGGACTGGAATGAGCAGTTCTTC
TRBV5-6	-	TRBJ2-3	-	CASSPEAGRTDTQYF	TGTGCCAGCAGCCCGGAGGCAGGGCGCACAGATACGCAGTATTTT
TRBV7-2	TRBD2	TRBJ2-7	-	CASSLAREGVQYF	TGTGCCAGCAGCTTAGCGCGGGAGGGGGTGCAGTACTTC
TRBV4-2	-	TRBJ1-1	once	CASSQSQGKGNTEAFF	TGTGCCAGCAGCCAAAGTCAGGGGAAGGGGAACACTGAAGCTTTCTTT